Sequencing of this TCR beta chain was carried out in a study of shared clonotypes between healthy human individuals. At the level of the study: Researchers drew samples from two women and a few men aged 18 to 49.

For each subset, genomic DNA was distributed in equal portions over several immunoSEQ plates. Sequencing was performed with immunoSEQ multiplex PCR; in TCRdb, only in-frame clones are kept and a portion is missing. The table includes around 430,000 clones, 79% detected once. The material sequenced was PBMCs. This TCR derives from a woman in her thirties or forties in good health. Some clones in this sample may be carry-over from other donors' samples.

Written as DNA, the CDR3 is TGCGCCAGCAGCAAAGCGCCGGGCTCTAGCACAGATACGCAGTATTTT. Amino acid sequence: CASSKAPGSSTDTQYF. The chain employs TRBV4-1 and TRBJ2-3; D ambiguous. The V end was cut by 5 bases, the J end by 0 bases, with 15 bases between. This CDR3 contains 16 residues. Germline loops: CDR1 MGHRA, CDR2 YSYEKL.